The 13 T cell receptor beta chains listed next were all sequenced from one sample in a study of tumor and adjacent non-tumor tissue in lung cancer. A modified ARM-PCR protocol with three rounds of nested PCR amplified TCRbeta. TCRdb processed the multiplex PCR reads anew with MiXCR; each CDR3 protein has one entry. The data contain under 100,000 distinct CDR3 sequences, approximately 57% of them singletons. No cell sorting was done before RNA was extracted from the tissue. Sequences were obtained from lung tumor tissue. The origin of the receptors is a man in his sixties or seventies with non-small cell lung cancer.

This chain connects TRBV6-6 to TRBJ2-1, with D possibly TRBD1 on 5 matching bases. The CDR3 contains 14 residues. Per the germline V gene, CDR1 is MNHNY and CDR2 is SVGAGI (reference sequence). As DNA, the CDR3 is TGTGACAACACCGTTACAGGTGCCCCCGATGAGCAGTTCTTC. It translates to CDNTVTGAPDEQFF.

With respect to this clonotype: A junction boundary mismatches the germline segment, possibly from a read error. This chain uses TRBV6-6 with TRBJ2-5, with D possibly called TRBD1 or TRBD2 (7 bases each). CDR3 length: 12 residues. Germline CDR1 and CDR2: MNHNY and SVGAGI (reference sequence). The CDR3, as DNA: TGTGGCAGCAGGGGGGGCCAAGAGAACCAGTACTTC. This translates into CGSRGGQENQYF.

This clonotype was observed a handful of times. The rearrangement uses TRBV28 and TRBJ1-4; D is uncertain. Germline V gives CDR1 MDHEN, CDR2 SYDVKM. The CDR3 extends over 16 amino acids. Trimming shortened V by 5 bases and J by 0 bases, and 13 bases separated the two germline ends. CDR3 amino acids: CASSIGRITTNEKLFF. The CDR3 DNA follows: TGTGCCAGCAGTATCGGACGAATCACAACTAATGAAAAACTGTTTTTT.

A word on this clonotype: Relative to the germline gene, one junction end is altered; a read error may explain this. The chain links TRBV11-1 to TRBJ2-3, with 8 bases fitting TRBD1. The CDR3 totals 14 residues. CDR1 SGHAT and CDR2 FQDESV come from the germline V gene (reference sequence). The CDR3 DNA reads TGTGCCAGCAGCCCGGGCAGGGGGCCAGACACGCAGTATTTT. As protein: CASSPGRGPDTQYF.

This clonotype showed up just once. Given a much more abundant clone one base away, this may be a read error. This sequence joins TRBV20-1 and TRBJ2-1, with 15 bases that match TRBD2. The ends lost 8 bases at V and 6 bases at J; junction bases unmatched: 11. This CDR3 has 16 residues. Germline CDR1 and CDR2: DFQATT and SNEGSKA (reference sequence). For the CDR3, the DNA is TGCAGTTCATGGACTAGCGGGGGGGGTCGAGGCAATGAGCAGTTCTTC. Translating it yields CSSWTSGGGRGNEQFF.

The J gene is TRBJ2-3, the V gene TRBV7-9; no definite D call. V lost 10 bases and J lost 2, with 7 bases in between. CDR1 is SEHNR and CDR2 is FQNEAQ in the germline V gene (reference sequence). The CDR3 sequence is 11 residues long. The CDR3, as DNA: TGTGCCAACGGTCACACAGATACGCAGTATTTT. Translation gives CANGHTDTQYF.

This clonotype was seen a single time. The junction departs from the called germline gene at one end, perhaps through a read error. This rearrangement joins TRBV4-1 to TRBJ2-3, with TRBD2 matching over 7 bases. The CDR3 is 16 amino acids. Germline V CDR1 and CDR2: MGHRA, YSYEKL. CDR3 bases: TGCGCCAGCAGCCGCCAAGCGGGGTGGCCGGGGGATATGCAGTATTTT. This translates into CASSRQAGWPGDMQYF.

J is TRBJ2-5 and V is TRBV20-1, with D tentatively TRBD2 (7 bases). The CDR3 sequence is 15 residues long. V shed 3 bases and J shed 0 bases, with 14 bases lying between them. The V gene's germline CDR1 is DFQATT and CDR2 SNEGSKA (reference sequence). The DNA of the CDR3 is TGCAGTGCTAGGAAACGGGGGGCATACCAAGAGACCCAGTACTTC. Encoded protein: CSARKRGAYQETQYF.

The table lists this clonotype with a few counts. Because the CDR3 is missing its conserved closing phenylalanine or tryptophan, this is likely a read error. It is unclear where the CDR3 begins or ends on the DNA, so no DNA is shown, and the CDR3 is as TCRdb lists it. The V call is TRBV11-2, the J call TRBJ2-6. The CDR3 has 18 amino acids, counting both end residues. CDR1 and CDR2 (germline): SGHAT, FQNNGV. The CDR3 protein is CASSSRMIGFSGANVPTL.

The chain recombines TRBV30 with TRBJ2-2; 12 nucleotides agree with TRBD2. There are 14 residues in the CDR3. The germline V gene has CDR1 GTSNPN and CDR2 SVGIG (reference sequence). With V trimmed by 0 bases and J by 9 bases, 2 bases remained unmatched. The CDR3 spells CAWSVLAGGRELFF. CDR3 DNA sequence: TGTGCCTGGAGTGTACTAGCGGGAGGTCGGGAGCTGTTTTTT.

This clonotype is a singleton in its sample. At one end, the junction sequence differs from germline, possibly due to a read error. The V gene is TRBV20-1, the J gene TRBJ1-3, with 9 bases identical to TRBD1. The CDR3 has 14 amino acids. Germline V gene data show CDR1 as DFQATT and CDR2 as SNEGSKA (reference sequence). CDR3 DNA: TGCAGTACTAGCCGGACAGGGGCTGGAAACACCATATATTTT. Amino acid sequence: CSTSRTGAGNTIYF.

This clonotype was seen repeatedly, ten times or more. The chain recombines TRBV6-6 with TRBJ2-7, with D maybe TRBD1 (6 bases). Between the trimmed V and J ends, which lost 11 bases and 7 bases, there was a span of 27 bases. Germline V gene sequence: CDR1 MNHNY, CDR2 SVGAGI (reference sequence). The CDR3 sequence is 15 residues long. The CDR3 loop reads CAVGGSVASIWEQYF. The CDR3 bases are TGTGCCGTAGGGGGAAGTGTAGCTTCCATCTGGGAGCAGTACTTC.

As concerns this clonotype: The CDR3 does not close with the conserved phenylalanine or tryptophan, likely indicating a read error. This sequence joins TRBV11-2 and TRBJ2-2; D may be TRBD1 or TRBD2 (5 bases each). Per the germline V gene, CDR1 is SGHAT and CDR2 is FQNNGV. V dropped 6 bases and J dropped 7 bases, with 15 bases sitting between them. This CDR3 spans 14 amino acids. The CDR3: CASSPLGPRGELFL. The CDR3 nucleotides are TGTGCCAGCAGTCCGCTGGGACCACGCGGGGAGCTGTTTCTT.